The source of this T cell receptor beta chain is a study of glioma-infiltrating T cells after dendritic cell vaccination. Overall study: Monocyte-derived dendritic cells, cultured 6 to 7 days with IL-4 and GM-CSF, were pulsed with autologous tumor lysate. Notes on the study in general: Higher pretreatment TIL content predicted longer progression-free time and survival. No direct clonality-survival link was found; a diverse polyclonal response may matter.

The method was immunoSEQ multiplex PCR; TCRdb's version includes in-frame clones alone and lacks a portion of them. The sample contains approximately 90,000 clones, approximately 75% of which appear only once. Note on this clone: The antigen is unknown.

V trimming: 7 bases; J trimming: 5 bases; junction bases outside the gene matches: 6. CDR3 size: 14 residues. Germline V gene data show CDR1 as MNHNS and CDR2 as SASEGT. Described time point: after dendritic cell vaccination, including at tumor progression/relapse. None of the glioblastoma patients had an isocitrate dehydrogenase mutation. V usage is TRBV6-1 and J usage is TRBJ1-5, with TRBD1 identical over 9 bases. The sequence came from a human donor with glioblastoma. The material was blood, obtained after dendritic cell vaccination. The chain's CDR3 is CASTITGGYQPQHF. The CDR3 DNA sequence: TGTGCCAGCACTATAACAGGGGGCTATCAGCCCCAGCATTTT.